These 13 T cell receptor beta chains were sequenced from one sample in a study of CD8 T cells in ankylosing spondylitis. Whole-study findings and limits: Ankylosing spondylitis blood appeared to carry a characteristic TCR beta motif of roughly eight highly homologous variants.

Which antigens these TCRs recognize remains unknown. One entry per CDR3 protein, called by TCRdb with MiXCR from the 5' RACE reads. The sample shows 700,000 or so distinct CDR3 sequences, around 17% of them seen only once. The sample was blood, either unsorted or a sorted T cell fraction (not recorded which). The receptor source for this set is a male donor with ankylosing spondylitis.

This clonotype was counted only a few times. The chain recombines TRBV7-3 with TRBJ1-1; D is possibly TRBD1 (6 bases). Deletions cut 6 bases from V and 6 bases from J, with 14 bases between. Per germline, CDR1 SGHTA and CDR2 FQGTGA. This CDR3 is built from 13 residues. The CDR3 protein is CASSYREGAEAFF. The CDR3, as DNA: TGTGCCAGCAGTTACAGGGAAGGTGCTGAAGCTTTCTTT.

This clonotype occurred a few times. The chain recombines TRBV5-5 with TRBJ2-5, with 9 bases fitting TRBD2. The ends lost 2 bases at V and 4 bases at J; junction bases unmatched: 6. Germline CDR1 SGHKS, CDR2 YYEKEE (reference sequence). This CDR3 region has 15 residues. CDR3 nucleotides: TGTGCCAGCAGCTTCCTAGCGGGGTGGGGAGAGACCCAGTACTTC. It encodes CASSFLAGWGETQYF.

This clonotype has just a few counts. The V and J genes are TRBV4-3 and TRBJ1-1; D unclear. V gave up 8 bases and J gave up 2 bases, with 12 bases separating them. Per the germline V gene, CDR1 is LGHNA and CDR2 is YSLEER. This CDR3 comprises 13 residues. CDR3 sequence: CASGPHSNTEAFF. Written as DNA, the CDR3 is TGCGCCAGCGGACCCCACAGTAACACTGAAGCTTTCTTT.

V and J are TRBV7-7 and TRBJ2-5; TRBD1 might be the D (5 bases). V lost 0 bases and J lost 4, with 12 bases in between. Germline CDR1 is SSHAT and CDR2 is FNYEAQ (reference sequence). This CDR3 comprises 15 residues. The DNA of the CDR3 is TGTGCCAGCAGCTTAGCGCCAGGGTCGGGAGAGACCCAGTACTTC. Amino acids: CASSLAPGSGETQYF. Full variable domain (rest looked up from reference TRBV7-7 and TRBJ2-5): GAGVSQSPRYKVTKRGQDVTLRCDPISSHATLYWYQQALGQGPEFLTYFNYEAQPDKSGLPSDRFSAERPEGSISTLTIQRTEQRDSAMYRCASSLAPGSGETQYFGPGTRLLVL.

This clonotype came up a few times. The CDR3 sequence is CASRGGARALGEAFF. The CDR3 DNA reads TGTGCCAGCAGGGGGGGGGCGAGAGCTCTGGGTGAAGCTTTCTTT. The V call is TRBV12-3 or TRBV12-4, the J call TRBJ1-1; tentative D call: TRBD1 (6 bases). Between the trimmed V and J ends, which lost 6 bases and 7 bases, there was a span of 21 bases. The CDR3 spans 15 residues.

The chain links TRBV7-8 to TRBJ2-2; D perhaps matches TRBD1 (6 bases). The CDR3 is 15 residues long. V shed 4 bases and J shed 6 bases, with 15 bases lying between them. Germline CDR1 and CDR2: SGHVS and FQNEAQ. The CDR3 DNA follows: TGTGCCAGCAGCTGGCCCACAGGGATGGCCGGGGAGCTGTTTTTT. As protein: CASSWPTGMAGELFF.

This clonotype was seen more than once but under ten times. This chain connects TRBV7-9 to TRBJ1-4, with TRBD1 as a possible D gene (6 bases). This CDR3 region has 14 residues. V was shortened by 3 bases and J by 7 bases, with 12 bases between the two germline ends. Germline CDR1 SEHNR, CDR2 FQNEAQ (reference sequence). The CDR3 DNA reads as TGTGCCAGCAGCTTCGGACAGTATATTGAAAAACTGTTTTTT. As protein: CASSFGQYIEKLFF.

This clonotype has a handful of counts. The rearrangement joins TRBV6-1 to TRBJ1-6; D unresolved. The V gene lost 10 bases and the J gene lost 1 base, with 11 bases spanning the gap. There are 14 residues in the CDR3. Per the germline V gene, CDR1 is MNHNS and CDR2 is SASEGT. The CDR3 nucleotides are TGTGCCACCCAGAGTCCATCCTATAATTCACCCCTCCACTTT. Encoded protein: CATQSPSYNSPLHF.

The chain is built from TRBV27 and TRBJ1-2; 8 nucleotides agree with TRBD1. CDR1 and CDR2 from the germline V gene are MNHEY and SMNVEV (reference sequence). The CDR3 covers 14 residues. The J segment lost 6 bases and the V segment lost 4 bases, leaving 7 bases of the junction unmatched. The chain's CDR3 is CASSSGQGGNGYTF. CDR3 bases: TGTGCCAGCAGTTCAGGACAGGGAGGGAATGGCTACACCTTC.

The chain couples TRBV6-1 to TRBJ1-1; 7 bases map to TRBD1. The V and J ends lost 10 bases and 0 bases, in that order; junction bases with no gene match: 5. The V gene's germline CDR1 is MNHNS and CDR2 SASEGT. This CDR3 comprises 13 residues. CDR3 protein: CATQTGMNTEAFF. The CDR3 DNA is TGTGCCACTCAGACAGGGATGAACACTGAAGCTTTCTTT.

This chain joins TRBV4-1 and TRBJ2-1; 7 bases fit TRBD1. The CDR3 extends over 17 amino acids. Trimming removed 1 base from V and 5 bases from J; junction bases left unmatched: 11. CDR1 MGHRA and CDR2 YSYEKL come from the germline V gene. The chain's CDR3 is CASSQVVGRGFNNEQFF. The DNA of the CDR3 is TGCGCCAGCAGCCAAGTGGTCGGCAGGGGGTTTAACAATGAGCAGTTCTTC.

In its sample, this clonotype was seen a few times. The rearrangement joins TRBV12-3 or TRBV12-4 to TRBJ1-1; 10 nucleotides agree with TRBD1. J was trimmed by 6 bases and V by 7 bases; bases with no gene match: 8. The CDR3 contains 14 residues. DNA for the CDR3: TGTGCCAGCAACGCCGGGACAGGGGCTCCTGAAGCTTTCTTT. It yields the protein CASNAGTGAPEAFF.

This clonotype has a handful of counts. The CDR3 loop is CASSQVGDEQFF. The CDR3 DNA reads as TGTGCCAGCAGCCAGGTAGGCGATGAGCAGTTCTTC. This chain links TRBV3-1 with TRBJ2-1; D remains unclear. Trimming cost V 3 bases and J 8 bases, with 8 bases left between them. Germline assignment: CDR1 LGHDT and CDR2 YNNKEL (reference sequence). The CDR3 contains 12 residues.